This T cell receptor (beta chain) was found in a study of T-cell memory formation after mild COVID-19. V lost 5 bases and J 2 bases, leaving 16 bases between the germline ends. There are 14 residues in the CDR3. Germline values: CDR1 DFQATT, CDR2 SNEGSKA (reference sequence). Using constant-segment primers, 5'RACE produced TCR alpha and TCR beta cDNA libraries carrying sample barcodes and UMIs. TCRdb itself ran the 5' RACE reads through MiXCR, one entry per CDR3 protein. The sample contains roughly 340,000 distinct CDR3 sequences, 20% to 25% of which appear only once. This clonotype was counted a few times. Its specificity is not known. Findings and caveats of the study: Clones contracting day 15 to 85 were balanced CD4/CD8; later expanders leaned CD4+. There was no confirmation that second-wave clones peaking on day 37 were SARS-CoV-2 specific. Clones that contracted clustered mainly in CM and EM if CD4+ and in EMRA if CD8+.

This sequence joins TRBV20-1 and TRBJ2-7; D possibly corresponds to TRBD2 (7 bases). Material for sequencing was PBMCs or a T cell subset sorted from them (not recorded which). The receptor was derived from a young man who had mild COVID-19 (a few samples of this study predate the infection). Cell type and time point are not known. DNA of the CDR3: TGCAGTGCTCAAAGGGGGACTACCCCCTACGAGCAGTACTTC. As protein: CSAQRGTTPYEQYF.